This passage covers 9 T cell receptor beta chains from one sample sequenced in a study of T cells in Graves' hyperthyroidism and ophthalmopathy. RNA transcripts yielded amplified TCR beta CDR3 regions. In the first-round RT-PCR of the TCR CDR3, the HTBI primer set was used. MiXCR was run by TCRdb on the multiplex PCR reads, yielding one entry per CDR3 protein. The repertoire has just under 750,000 distinct CDR3 sequences, 30% to 40% of them found once; the top ten carry 31%. The specimen was blood. The receptors come from a woman aged 40 to 55 with Graves' hyperthyroidism.

The chain joins TRBV7-2 to TRBJ1-1; D gene unclear. The V and J ends lost 5 bases and 6 bases respectively, with 7 bases between them. The germline V gene encodes CDR1 SGHTA and CDR2 FQGNSA. This CDR3 contains 11 residues. The CDR3 DNA is TGTGCCAGCAGCCCTAGGGCTGAAGCTTTCTTT. Amino acids: CASSPRAEAFF.

This clonotype was seen a handful of times. The chain joins TRBV10-3 to TRBJ2-3, with D unresolved. Germline lookup yields CDR1 ENHRY and CDR2 SYGVKD. The CDR3 consists of 12 residues. Between the trimmed V and J ends, which lost 5 bases and 6 bases, there was a span of 9 bases. CDR3 nucleotides: TGTGCCATCAGTCTAAACGGGGATACGCAGTATTTT. Its translation is CAISLNGDTQYF.

This clonotype has just one count. V and J are TRBV7-2 and TRBJ1-1; D not resolved. The CDR3 is made up of 13 amino acids. Trimming shortened V by 5 bases and J by 3 bases, and 10 bases separated the two germline ends. Germline assignment: CDR1 SGHTA and CDR2 FQGNSA. CDR3 DNA sequence: TGTGCCAGCAGCCGCCGCCGGTACACTGAAGCTTTCTTT. Amino acid sequence: CASSRRRYTEAFF.

The sample holds many counts of this clonotype. The rearrangement joins TRBV9 to TRBJ1-2; D is perhaps TRBD1 (5 bases). V shed 3 bases and J shed 0 bases, with 12 bases lying between them. CDR1 and CDR2 from the germline V gene are SGDLS and YYNGEE. The CDR3 is 15 residues long. The CDR3 sequence is CASSGDWGANYGYTF. CDR3 sequence (DNA): TGTGCCAGCAGCGGAGATTGGGGGGCTAACTATGGCTACACCTTC.

This clonotype was counted a few times. The genes are TRBV12-3 or TRBV12-4 and TRBJ2-6; no clear D gene. The V and J ends lost 4 bases and 0 bases respectively, with 13 bases between them. This CDR3 has 17 amino acids. The CDR3 DNA follows: TGTGCCAGCAGTTCTGCCACCCACTTCTCTGGGGCCAACGTCCTGACTTTC. Its translation: CASSSATHFSGANVLTF.

In its sample, this clonotype was seen once. J is TRBJ1-2 and V is TRBV6-5; 11 bases align to TRBD1. V lost 5 bases to trimming and J lost 2 bases; unmatched junction nucleotides: 4. The germline gives CDR1 MNHEY, CDR2 SVGAGI. There are 15 residues in the CDR3. As DNA, the CDR3 is TGTGCCAGCAGTGGCCGGGACAGGGGGAACTATGGCTACACCTTC. It codes for CASSGRDRGNYGYTF.

Concerning this clonotype: As the CDR3 is not closed by the conserved phenylalanine or tryptophan, this likely results from a read error. The limits of the CDR3 on the DNA are not certain, so only TCRdb's listed CDR3 is given. This sequence joins TRBV10-3 and TRBJ2-6; TRBD2, the table's D call, was not compared with the DNA. Termini included, the CDR3 measures 10 amino acids. Germline loops: CDR1 ENHRY, CDR2 SYGVKD. This chain's CDR3 is CAISESAREV.

This rearrangement joins TRBV7-9 to TRBJ2-7, with a tentative D call TRBD2 (6 bases). The CDR3 loop spans 14 amino acids. Germline values: CDR1 SEHNR, CDR2 FQNEAQ (reference sequence). The V end was cut by 6 bases, the J end by 0 bases, with 12 bases between. The CDR3 protein is CASSDGGSSYEQYF. The CDR3 DNA is TGTGCCAGCAGTGATGGGGGGAGCTCCTACGAGCAGTACTTC.

This clonotype was observed at least ten times. The chain combines TRBV7-2 with TRBJ2-5; no firm D call. The V gene lost 5 bases and the J gene lost 4 bases, with 11 bases spanning the gap. Germline V gene data show CDR1 as SGHTA and CDR2 as FQGNSA. The CDR3 has 13 residues. For the CDR3, the DNA is TGTGCCAGCAGCCTCTCCTTCGGAGAGACCCAGTACTTC. This encodes CASSLSFGETQYF.